Described below is a single T cell receptor (beta chain) sequence and its context. Its antigen is as yet unknown. TCR beta CDR3 regions were amplified from RNA. The study used the HTBI primer set for a first-round RT-PCR of the TCR CDR3. TCRdb passed the multiplex PCR reads through MiXCR, listing each CDR3 protein once. Of around 390,000 distinct CDR3 sequences in the sample, roughly 14% were seen once. The sample originates from a study of T cells in Graves' hyperthyroidism and ophthalmopathy. The study's findings and limits: Most clonotypes expanded in the thyroid (above 0.001) were also present in blood.

The CDR3 has 14 residues. Germline CDR1 reads PRHDT; CDR2 reads FYEKMQ (reference sequence). Trimming cost V 2 bases and J 5 bases, with 13 bases left between them. The material sequenced was blood. This receptor was obtained from a woman under 40 with Graves' ophthalmopathy. V usage is TRBV13 and J usage is TRBJ2-7, with D possibly matching TRBD1 (6 bases). The DNA for the CDR3 is TGTGCCAGCAGCTTAAGTTCAGGGGTTCACGAGCAGTACTTC. This encodes CASSLSSGVHEQYF. The full variable domain, its missing parts supplied by reference TRBV13 and TRBJ2-7, is AAGVIQSPRHLIKEKRETATLKCYPIPRHDTVYWYQQGPGQDPQFLISFYEKMQSDKGSIPDRFSAQQFSDYHSELNMSSLELGDSALYFCASSLSSGVHEQYFGPGTRLTVT.